These T cell receptor beta chains were read from a single sample in a study of T-cell reconstitution after alpha-beta-depleted transplantation in children. In TCRdb, the PCR reads were re-called with MiXCR into one record per CDR3 protein. The sample includes hundreds of thousands of distinct CDR3 sequences, about an eighth of them seen just once. The sequencing here drew on PBMCs, taken before TCRalphabeta/CD19-depleted stem cell transplant. The receptor source for this set is a girl aged 2-9 years with congenital amegakaryocytic thrombocytopenia, due to receive a stem cell transplant. Each CDR3 is given with its conserved first and last residue. A D gene is named only where the DNA matches it firmly. Only some rows state a clone size, as once, few, many or a class for expanded clones.

.	CATSILGSSFNEQYF	.	TRBJ2-7	TRBV15	15	few
TGTGCCTGGAGTTCCCCGGGGGAGCAGTACTTC	CAWSSPGEQYF	.	TRBJ2-7	TRBV30	11	.
TGTGCCACCAGCAGAGATGGTGGTCTCTCCTACAATGAGCAGTTCTTC	CATSRDGGLSYNEQFF	.	TRBJ2-1	TRBV15	16	many
TGTGCCAGCAGTTACTCGAATGGCGGGAGTGAGACCCAGTACTTC	CASSYSNGGSETQYF	TRBD2	TRBJ2-5	TRBV6-5	15	many
TGTGCCAGCAGCCTCACGGGGTGGAGCACAGATACGCAGTATTTT	CASSLTGWSTDTQYF	.	TRBJ2-3	TRBV3-1	15	many
TGTGCCAGTTCAACCATCGATCGCGGGAGCCAATACTACGAGCAGTACTTC	CASSTIDRGSQYYEQYF	TRBD2	TRBJ2-7	TRBV19	17	.
TGCAGTGCGCTGAGCAGGGTGGGCACCGGGGAGCTGTTTTTT	CSALSRVGTGELFF	.	TRBJ2-2	TRBV20-1	14	many
TGTGCCAGCAGATCTTTGGGACTAGGGGTTTTTCAGCAGTACTTC	CASRSLGLGVFQQYF	TRBD2	TRBJ2-7	TRBV27	15	few
TGTGCCAGCAGCTCGGAGGGCCGAACCGCCGGGGAGCTGTTTTTT	CASSSEGRTAGELFF	.	TRBJ2-2	TRBV7-2	15	.
TGCAGTCTGGGACTAGCGGGAGCCTACGAGCAGTACTTC	CSLGLAGAYEQYF	TRBD2	TRBJ2-7	TRBV20-1	13	many
TGCAGTGCTAGAGATCAGCAGAGAGCCACCGGGGAGCTGTTTTTT	CSARDQQRATGELFF	.	TRBJ2-2	TRBV20-1	15	few
TGTGCCATCAGTGATCGTCGGGGGACTAAAACCTACGAGCAGTACTTC	CAISDRRGTKTYEQYF	TRBD2	TRBJ2-7	TRBV10-3	16	many
TGTGCCAGCAGCCAAACCGCGGGGTCCGGGGAGCTGTTTTTT	CASSQTAGSGELFF	.	TRBJ2-2	TRBV11-2	14	many
TGTGCCAGCAGCTTGGGAGGGGTGGGTCCGTACGAGCAGTACTTC	CASSLGGVGPYEQYF	.	TRBJ2-7	TRBV5-6	15	many
TGCGCCAGCAGCTTGTTTTCTACGGGTGAGCAGTTCTTC	CASSLFSTGEQFF	.	TRBJ2-1	TRBV5-1	13	many
TGCAGCGTCGGAACCTGGACGCCATTGGATACCACCACAGATACGCAGTATTTT	CSVGTWTPLDTTTDTQYF	.	TRBJ2-3	TRBV29-1	18	many
TGTGCCAGCAGCCCCGGGACTTATATACGGCTCGAGCAGTACTTC	CASSPGTYIRLEQYF	.	TRBJ2-7	TRBV7-2	15	many
TGTGCCAGCAGCTCCAAGGATGGACACAAGGATACGCAGTATTTT	CASSSKDGHKDTQYF	.	TRBJ2-3	TRBV7-9	15	few
TGCAGTGCTAGAGCCCTGGACAGGGGCTACGAGCAGTACTTC	CSARALDRGYEQYF	TRBD1	TRBJ2-7	TRBV20-1	14	many
TGTGCCAGCAGTTTAACAGGGGGGTCGGCTTTCTTT	CASSLTGGSAFF	TRBD1	TRBJ1-1	TRBV12-3/TRBV12-4	12	many
TGTGCCAGCAGCCAAGTGGGAAAAGGGTACGAGCAGTACTTC	CASSQVGKGYEQYF	.	TRBJ2-7	TRBV7-6	14	many
TGTGCCATCAGTGAGCGGTCGGGAGGGGGACACCAAGAGACCCAGTACTTC	CAISERSGGGHQETQYF	TRBD2	TRBJ2-5	TRBV10-3	17	few
TGCAGTGCTACATCCCTCAAGACTAGCGGTACCTACGAGCAGTACTTC	CSATSLKTSGTYEQYF	TRBD2	TRBJ2-7	TRBV20-1	16	many
TGTGCCAGCAGACCGGATATGAACACTGAAGCTTTCTTT	CASRPDMNTEAFF	.	TRBJ1-1	TRBV7-9	13	.
TGCAGCGTAAGAAGGGAGCTGTTTTTT	CSVRRELFF	.	TRBJ2-2	TRBV29-1	9	many
TGCAGTCCGATCGGAGCGGGAGTGGTGGATACGCAGTATTTT	CSPIGAGVVDTQYF	TRBD2	TRBJ2-3	TRBV20-1	14	.
TGTGCCAGCAGCCGAGGGGGTGGCACCGGGGAGCTGTTTTTT	CASSRGGGTGELFF	.	TRBJ2-2	TRBV6-1	14	.
TGCAGTGCTAGAGATGTGACAGGGGGCAGTGAAAAACTGTTTTTT	CSARDVTGGSEKLFF	TRBD1	TRBJ1-4	TRBV20-1	15	.
TGTGCCAGCAGCAGGGACTCAACTAGCACAGATACGCAGTATTTT	CASSRDSTSTDTQYF	.	TRBJ2-3	TRBV12-3/TRBV12-4	15	.
TGCAGTGCTAGCGGACCTTACGAGCAGTACTTC	CSASGPYEQYF	.	TRBJ2-7	TRBV20-1	11	many
TGCGCCAGCAGCAACCTCCGGGAAACCCCTAGCTATGAGCAGTTCTTC	CASSNLRETPSYEQFF	.	TRBJ2-1	TRBV10-2	16	few
TGTGCCAGCAGTGAGGCTACGAACACCGGGGAGCTGTTTTTT	CASSEATNTGELFF	.	TRBJ2-2	TRBV2	14	many
TGCAGTGCTCTAAGCGGGAGGGCCAGCACAGATACGCAGTATTTT	CSALSGRASTDTQYF	TRBD2	TRBJ2-3	TRBV20-1	15	many
TGTGCCATACAAGCGGGAGGGCTGGGGAATGAGCAGTTCTTC	CAIQAGGLGNEQFF	TRBD2	TRBJ2-1	TRBV7-9	14	.
TGCGCCAGCAGCCAAGGAGCACAGGGGGCAAATAATTCACCCCTCCACTTT	CASSQGAQGANNSPLHF	TRBD1	TRBJ1-6	TRBV4-1	17	few
TGCGCCAGCATGAAAGGGGACCCCTACAATGAGCAGTTCTTC	CASMKGDPYNEQFF	.	TRBJ2-1	TRBV5-1	14	many
TGTGCCAGCAGTTCCGGCTTAACAGGGAACTATGGCTACACCTTC	CASSSGLTGNYGYTF	.	TRBJ1-2	TRBV28	15	many
TGTGCCAGCAGAGGGGCCCTGCCGACCCAGTACTTC	CASRGALPTQYF	.	TRBJ2-5	TRBV12-3/TRBV12-4	12	many
TGTGCCAGCAGCTTAACTAGCGGGTGGGACAATGAGCAGTTCTTC	CASSLTSGWDNEQFF	TRBD2	TRBJ2-1	TRBV7-3	15	.
TGTGCCAGCAGCCTGGGGACTAGCGGCATGGATACGCAGTATTTT	CASSLGTSGMDTQYF	TRBD2	TRBJ2-3	TRBV3-1	15	few
TGCAGCGTTGTGAGCGGGAGGAGGTCGGACATTCAGTACTTC	CSVVSGRRSDIQYF	TRBD2	TRBJ2-4	TRBV29-1	14	.
TGCAGTGCTGCCCCTGGCCTTACTAGCACAGGAGATACGCAGTATTTT	CSAAPGLTSTGDTQYF	.	TRBJ2-3	TRBV20-1	16	many
TGCGCCAGCAGCTCCTTTGCAGGCTACAATGAGCAGTTCTTC	CASSSFAGYNEQFF	.	TRBJ2-1	TRBV5-1	14	many
TGCGCCAGCAGCTCTGTCTTAAGGGGGCGGGTGAACACTGAAGCTTTCTTT	CASSSVLRGRVNTEAFF	TRBD1	TRBJ1-1	TRBV4-1	17	few
TGTGCCAGCTCAACCCGAATGGACAGGGGCCGGAATGAGCAGTTCTTC	CASSTRMDRGRNEQFF	TRBD1	TRBJ2-1	TRBV18	16	.
TGCAGCGTTGGAGGACGGATGAACACTGAAGCTTTCTTT	CSVGGRMNTEAFF	.	TRBJ1-1	TRBV29-1	13	many
TGCGCCAGCAGCTTGGAGGGGTGGTACGAGCAGTACTTC	CASSLEGWYEQYF	.	TRBJ2-7	TRBV5-1	13	many
TGCGCCAGCAGTGCTAGCGGGATAACTACCCCCTACAATGAGCAGTTCTTC	CASSASGITTPYNEQFF	TRBD2	TRBJ2-1	TRBV10-2	17	many
TGTGCCACCAGCAGAGAGGGACTAGTTTCTAATGAGCAGTTCTTC	CATSREGLVSNEQFF	TRBD2	TRBJ2-1	TRBV15	15	many
TGTGCCAGCAGTGTTGGTCTGGGGAAACAAGAGACCCAGTACTTC	CASSVGLGKQETQYF	.	TRBJ2-5	TRBV6-1	15	many
TGCAGTGCTAGGAGGACAGGGGCACCACCCCAGCATTTT	CSARRTGAPPQHF	TRBD1	TRBJ1-5	TRBV20-1	13	.
TGTGCCAGCGCTAGTCTCGACTCCTACGAGCAGTACTTC	CASASLDSYEQYF	.	TRBJ2-7	TRBV27	13	many
TGTGCCATCCACGATCCGAAGGGCTACGAGCAGTACTTC	CAIHDPKGYEQYF	.	TRBJ2-7	TRBV28	13	many
TGTGCCAGCAGTTTCGGTACTGGCCAATCCTACGAGCAGTACTTC	CASSFGTGQSYEQYF	.	TRBJ2-7	TRBV27	15	few